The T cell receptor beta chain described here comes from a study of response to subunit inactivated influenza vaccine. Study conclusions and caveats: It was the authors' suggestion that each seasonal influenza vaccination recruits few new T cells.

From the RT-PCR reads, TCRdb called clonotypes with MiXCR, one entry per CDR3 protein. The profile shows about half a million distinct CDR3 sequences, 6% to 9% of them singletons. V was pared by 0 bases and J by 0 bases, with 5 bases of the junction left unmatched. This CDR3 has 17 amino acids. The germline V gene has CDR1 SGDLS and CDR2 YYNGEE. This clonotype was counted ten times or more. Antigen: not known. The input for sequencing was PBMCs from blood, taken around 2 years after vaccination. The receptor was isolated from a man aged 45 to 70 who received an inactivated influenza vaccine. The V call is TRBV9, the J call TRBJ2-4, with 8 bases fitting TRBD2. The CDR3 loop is CASSVATGGAAKNIQYF. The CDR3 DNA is TGTGCCAGCAGCGTAGCTACCGGGGGGGCAGCCAAAAACATTCAGTACTTC.